This T cell receptor beta chain comes out of a study of blood T cell repertoires in COVID-19. For the study at large: The origin of the acute and convalescent COVID-19 samples was the United States, Italy and Spain. PBMCs, B-cell-depleted T cells, or T cells provided the cDNA or gDNA that made up the material.

Authors' data handling: Reference gene primers were amplified, and this amplification served to estimate nucleated cell counts. Measured with immunoSEQ multiplex PCR; TCRdb has only the in-frame clones, and not every one. V and J calls and clone size come straight from that table; D and trimming were deduced from the DNA. The sample consists of over 100,000 clones, about three quarters of them appearing once. The CDR3 spans 14 residues. V lost 3 bases and J 2 bases, leaving 9 bases between the germline ends. Germline CDR1 SEHNR, CDR2 FQNEAQ (reference sequence). This chain connects TRBV7-9 to TRBJ2-3; D gene ambiguous. Sequences were obtained from peripheral blood. The source of this sequence is a human donor in a cohort sampled during active or convalescent COVID-19. CDR3 DNA: TGTGCCAGCAGCTTTATGGCATCCACAGATACGCAGTATTTT. The encoded protein is CASSFMASTDTQYF.